Listed below are T cell receptor beta chains from one sample, sequenced in a study of cytotoxic CD8 clonotypes in ibrutinib-treated CLL. Clones were sequenced by immunoSEQ multiplex PCR, and TCRdb holds only the in-frame ones, with some missing. The table lists 65,000 to 95,000 clones, approximately 86% of them singletons. The sample here was PBMCs, taken before ibrutinib treatment. The source is a human donor with chronic lymphocytic leukemia. Each CDR3 is given with its conserved first and last residue. A D gene is named only where the DNA matches it firmly. The size field is filled for only some rows; it gives once, few, many or a size class.

d_gene	abundance	v_gene	j_gene	CDR3nt	CDR3aa
.	.	TRBV6-1	TRBJ2-1	TGTGCCAGCAGTGCCTGGCGGCAAGGACAAAATGAGCAGTTCTTC	CASSAWRQGQNEQFF
TRBD2	.	TRBV7-6	TRBJ2-7	TGTGCCAGCAGCTTAGATTCTTTTGCGGGAGCCGCCCCCAACGAGCAGTACTTC	CASSLDSFAGAAPNEQYF
.	.	TRBV11-1	TRBJ1-1	TGTGCCAGCAGCTTGAGGGCCCGGGGGGGGCAGACTGAAGCTTTCTTT	CASSLRARGGQTEAFF
.	.	TRBV5-4	TRBJ2-7	TGTGCCAGCAGCCCCGGGAGCTACGAGCAGTACTTC	CASSPGSYEQYF
.	.	TRBV19	TRBJ1-1	TGTGCCAGTAGTCCCCGCAGGGGATACATGAACACTGAAGCTTTCTTT	CASSPRRGYMNTEAFF
TRBD1	.	TRBV28	TRBJ2-7	TGTGCCAGCAGTTATGGGCTGCAGGGGGAGCCATCCTACGAGCAGTACTTC	CASSYGLQGEPSYEQYF
TRBD1	.	TRBV19	TRBJ1-2	TGTGCCAGTAGTCCATGGACAGGGGCCTATGGCTACACCTTC	CASSPWTGAYGYTF
.	.	TRBV28	TRBJ1-3	TGTGCCAGTATCGACCGTGGGACTCTGGCCCCTGGAAACACCATATATTTT	CASIDRGTLAPGNTIYF
.	few	TRBV10-3	TRBJ1-1	TGTGCCATCAGTGAAGGCCAAATGGGCACTGAAGCTTTCTTT	CAISEGQMGTEAFF
.	.	TRBV29-1	TRBJ1-1	TGCAGCGCCCGAGGAGAGAAGGGTGAAGCTTTCTTT	CSARGEKGEAFF
TRBD1	.	TRBV6-5	TRBJ1-2	TGTGCCAGCAGCCGCACAGGGGATTATGGCTACACCTTC	CASSRTGDYGYTF
.	once	TRBV19	TRBJ1-1	TGTGCCAGTAGTTGGCAGAACACTGAAGCTTTCTTT	CASSWQNTEAFF
TRBD2	.	TRBV30	TRBJ2-1	TGTGCCTGGGACGGGTCTCCCGGGACTAGCGGGAGGGCCTTAGCGCTTTTCTTC	CAWDGSPGTSGRALALFF
TRBD1	.	TRBV28	TRBJ1-1	TGTGCCAGCACCGTAGGACAGGTCGGGACCACTGAAGCTTTCTTT	CASTVGQVGTTEAFF
.	.	TRBV19	TRBJ2-7	TGTGCCAGTAGTCACTCCTACGAGCAGTACTTC	CASSHSYEQYF
TRBD2	.	TRBV5-4	TRBJ2-7	TGTGCCAGCAGCTTGGATGCTAGCGGGAGGGCCAGGTACGAGCAGTACTTC	CASSLDASGRARYEQYF
TRBD1	.	TRBV29-1	TRBJ1-2	TGCAGCGTTGGGGACAGCCTGGCCTATGGCTACACCTTC	CSVGDSLAYGYTF
TRBD2	.	TRBV7-9	TRBJ2-7	TGTGCCAGCACCTCTGGTAGCGGGAGTGTTTACGAGCAGTACTTC	CASTSGSGSVYEQYF
TRBD2	.	TRBV9	TRBJ2-4	TGTGCCAGCAGCGGGCCTAGAACTAGCGGGAGAGACAAAAACATTCAGTACTTC	CASSGPRTSGRDKNIQYF
.	.	TRBV7-2	TRBJ2-1	TGTGCCAGCAGCTTGGTCCGGGGCGTAAACAATGAGCAGTTCTTC	CASSLVRGVNNEQFF
TRBD1	.	TRBV16	TRBJ2-7	TGTGCCAGCAGCCTCTCTGGGGGGACAGGGAACTACGAGCAGTACTTC	CASSLSGGTGNYEQYF
.	medium-sized	TRBV10-1	TRBJ2-1	TGCGCCAGCAGTGAAACGGGATCCTACAATGAGCAGTTCTTC	CASSETGSYNEQFF
.	.	TRBV11-3	TRBJ2-2	TGTGCCAGCAGCCTAGGTTTAGCTGCGAACACCGGGGAGCTGTTTTTT	CASSLGLAANTGELFF
TRBD2	few	TRBV27	TRBJ2-4	TGTGCCAGCAGTTTATCCGTCGGGACTAGCGGATTAAACATTCAGTACTTC	CASSLSVGTSGLNIQYF
.	.	TRBV5-1	TRBJ2-5	TGCGCCAGCAGCTTGGTAGGGGGGAAGTGGGAGACCCAGTACTTC	CASSLVGGKWETQYF
TRBD1	.	TRBV14	TRBJ2-3	TGTGCCAGCAGCCTAAACCACGGGACAGGTAGCACAGATACGCAGTATTTT	CASSLNHGTGSTDTQYF
.	.	TRBV6-5	TRBJ2-1	TGTGCCAGCAGTACCGTGGGAGAATGGAATGAGCAGTTCTTC	CASSTVGEWNEQFF
.	few	TRBV7-8	TRBJ2-7	TGTGCCAGCAGCACTCGGATAGCCGAGCAGTACTTC	CASSTRIAEQYF
.	.	TRBV5-1	TRBJ1-1	TGCGCCAGCAGTGTGACAGCGAACACTGAAGCTTTCTTT	CASSVTANTEAFF